This T cell receptor beta chain stems from a study of Graves' ophthalmopathy and Graves' hyperthyroidism. The CDR3 extends over 13 amino acids. V was clipped by 5 bases and J by 5 bases, with 9 bases between them. Germline assignment: CDR1 SGHTA and CDR2 FQGNSA. Amplification targeted the TCR beta CDR3 regions, with RNA transcripts as the source material. HTBI primers were employed in first-round RT-PCR, then a second-round multiplex PCR followed. TCRdb passed the multiplex PCR reads through MiXCR, listing each CDR3 protein once. The sample holds over a million distinct CDR3 sequences, 35% to 40% seen once.

The chain couples TRBV7-2 to TRBJ1-4; no reliable D call. This clonotype was obtained from an adult man with Graves' hyperthyroidism. Sequenced input: peripheral blood or thyroid tissue (not recorded which). CDR3: CASSVRTNEKLFF. The CDR3 nucleotides read TGTGCCAGCAGCGTCAGGACGAATGAAAAACTGTTTTTT.